Given below is one T cell receptor (beta chain) in context. Genomic DNA (from each subset) was split evenly across several immunoSEQ plates. The DNA input per sorted-subset replicate PCR was about 220 ng, corresponding to some 30,000 T cell genomes. The data were produced by immunoSEQ multiplex PCR, yet TCRdb's version contains in-frame clones alone and is incomplete. The sample has about 380,000 clones; just over 95% are singletons. The data stem from a study of shared clonotypes between healthy human individuals. Germline V gene lookup returns CDR1 SGHAT and CDR2 FQNNGV. The CDR3 length is 14 residues. Trimming shortened V by 1 base and J by 10 bases, and 14 bases separated the two germline ends.

The receptor comes from a man aged 25 to 40 in good health. The rearrangement joins TRBV11-2 to TRBJ2-1; D may be TRBD1 (6 bases). Input material: memory CD8+ T cells sorted from blood. As for subset: CD45RO+ cells pooled with CCR7-negative TemRA cells. Written as DNA, the CDR3 is TGTGCCAGCAGCTTAGTTTATGGGACACCCGAGCAGTTCTTC. Translated: CASSLVYGTPEQFF.